This T cell receptor beta chain emerged from a study of blood T cell repertoires in COVID-19. Across the whole study: Sources were T cells, B-cell-depleted T cells, or PBMCs; the material itself was cDNA or gDNA.

The data were produced by immunoSEQ multiplex PCR, yet TCRdb's version contains in-frame clones alone and is incomplete. The sample lists about 250,000 clones, 88% occurring once. CDR1 and CDR2 (germline): SEHNR, FQNEAQ (reference sequence). V gave up 3 bases and J gave up 5 bases; unmatched junction bases: 2. CDR3 length: 14 amino acids. The sequencing input was peripheral blood. The receptor comes from a woman younger than 45 with COVID-19, enrolled during active disease. V is TRBV7-9 and J is TRBJ1-5, with TRBD1 identical over 9 bases. CDR3 nucleotide sequence: TGTGCCAGCAGCTTGACAGGGGGGGATCAGCCCCAGCATTTT. As protein: CASSLTGGDQPQHF.